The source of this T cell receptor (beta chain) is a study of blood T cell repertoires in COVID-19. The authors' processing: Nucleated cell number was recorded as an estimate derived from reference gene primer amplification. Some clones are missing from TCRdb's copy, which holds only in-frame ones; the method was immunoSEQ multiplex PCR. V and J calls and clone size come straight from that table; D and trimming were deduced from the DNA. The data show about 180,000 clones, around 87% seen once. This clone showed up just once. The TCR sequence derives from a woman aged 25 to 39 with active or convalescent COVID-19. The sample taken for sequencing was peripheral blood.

The CDR3: CASRPWAPGSFWYGYTF. CDR3 in DNA: TGTGCCAGCAGACCATGGGCCCCTGGTAGTTTCTGGTATGGCTACACCTTC. V gene TRBV3-1 (or the pseudogene TRBV3-2) combines with J gene TRBJ1-2, with D hard to call. The germline V gene has CDR1 LGHDT and CDR2 YNNKEL (reference sequence). The CDR3 has 17 amino acids. With 6 bases removed from V and 5 bases from J, the gap between germline ends came to 25 bases.